These 23 T cell receptor beta chains were all obtained from the same sample, sequenced in a study of blood T cell repertoires in COVID-19. This table comes from immunoSEQ multiplex PCR, and its TCRdb copy is limited to in-frame clones, with some not included. Here the sample spans more than 200,000 clones, 80% being singletons. Sequencing input: PBMCs or T cells enriched from blood (not recorded which). The origin of the receptors is a woman aged 40 to 55 with acute COVID-19.

V usage is TRBV3-1 (or the pseudogene TRBV3-2) and J usage is TRBJ1-4; 10 bases map to TRBD1. V trimming: 4 bases; J trimming: 8 bases; junction bases outside the gene matches: 10. The CDR3 loop spans 16 amino acids. Germline lookup yields CDR1 LGHDT and CDR2 YNNKEL (reference sequence). The CDR3 region is CASSRSLGTGVEKLFF. The CDR3 nucleotides read TGTGCCAGCAGCCGGAGCCTCGGGACAGGGGTGGAAAAACTGTTTTTT.

The chain has TRBV29-1 and TRBJ1-2; D possibly corresponds to TRBD1 (5 bases). The CDR3 contains 11 residues. V shed 4 bases and J shed 6 bases, with 9 bases lying between them. Germline CDR1 reads SQVTM; CDR2 reads ANQGSEA. The CDR3 protein is CSVVQGDGYTF. The CDR3 DNA is TGCAGCGTTGTTCAGGGTGATGGCTACACCTTC. Full variable domain (remainder filled in from reference TRBV29-1 and TRBJ1-2): SAVISQKPSRDICQRGTSLTIQCQVDSQVTMMFWYRQQPGQSLTLIATANQGSEATYESGFVIDKFPISRPNLTFSTLTVSNMSPEDSSIYLCSVVQGDGYTFGSGTRLTVV.

This clone rates as medium-sized. The chain employs TRBV19 and TRBJ2-1; D possibly corresponds to TRBD2 (9 bases). With 0 bases removed from V and 9 bases from J, the gap between germline ends came to 30 bases. The CDR3 length is 20 residues. CDR1 is LNHDA, CDR2 SQIVND, per germline (reference sequence). CDR3 nucleotide sequence: TGTGCCAGTAGTATAGATACCGGGACAGGTGGTTTGCGGGAGGGGACTGAGCAGTTCTTC. This translates into CASSIDTGTGGLREGTEQFF.

The V gene is TRBV7-3, the J gene TRBJ2-7; maybe TRBD1 (5 bases). This CDR3 is 13 amino acids long. In germline, CDR1 is SGHTA, CDR2 FQGTGA. V shed 2 bases and J shed 6 bases, with 11 bases lying between them. For the CDR3, the DNA is TGTGCCAGCAGCTTAGGGATCCAGGGCGAGCAGTACTTC. Amino acid sequence: CASSLGIQGEQYF.

This clone came up once. This sequence joins TRBV7-9 and TRBJ1-2, with D possibly matching TRBD1 (6 bases). The CDR3 loop spans 14 amino acids. CDR1 SEHNR and CDR2 FQNEAQ come from the germline V gene (reference sequence). V was clipped by 4 bases and J by 4 bases, with 13 bases between them. This CDR3 reads CASSSLTGFYGYTF. The CDR3 nucleotides read TGTGCCAGCAGCTCCCTTACAGGGTTCTATGGCTACACCTTC.

This chain connects TRBV14 to TRBJ2-6, with 11 bases matching TRBD2. The CDR3 consists of 19 residues. CDR1 is SGHDN, CDR2 FVKESK, per germline. V was pared by 0 bases and J by 0 bases, with 4 bases of the junction left unmatched. The CDR3 DNA reads TGTGCCAGCAGCCAAGACCTAGCGGGGGGCGGCTCTGGGGCCAACGTCCTGACTTTC. Its protein product is CASSQDLAGGGSGANVLTF. The variable domain in full, completed from reference TRBV14 and TRBJ2-6, reads EAGVTQFPSHSVIEKGQTVTLRCDPISGHDNLYWYRRVMGKEIKFLLHFVKESKQDESGMPNNRFLAERTGGTYSTLKVQPAELEDSGVYFCASSQDLAGGGSGANVLTFGAGSRLTVL.

CDR3 loop: CASSSPTGDHSPLHF. The CDR3 nucleotides read TGTGCCAGCAGCTCGCCTACAGGGGACCATTCACCCCTCCACTTT. V usage is TRBV28 and J usage is TRBJ1-6; 7 bases are a match to TRBD1. V lost 6 bases, J lost 8 bases, and 10 bases stayed unmatched. The germline gives CDR1 MDHEN, CDR2 SYDVKM. This CDR3 spans 15 amino acids. Full variable domain (rest looked up from reference TRBV28 and TRBJ1-6): DVKVTQSSRYLVKRTGEKVFLECVQDMDHENMFWYRQDPGLGLRLIYFSYDVKMKEKGDIPEGYSVSREKKERFSLILESASTNQTSMYLCASSSPTGDHSPLHFGNGTRLTVT.

V and J are TRBV24-1 and TRBJ1-2; D gene unclear. The CDR3 extends over 13 amino acids. Between the trimmed V and J ends, which lost 3 bases and 8 bases, there was a span of 12 bases. The germline gives CDR1 KGHDR, CDR2 SFDVKD. This CDR3 is CATSDGGVGGYTF. The CDR3 DNA reads TGTGCCACCAGTGATGGCGGGGTAGGAGGCTACACCTTC.

The chain carries TRBV5-5 and TRBJ1-2; 9 positions agree with TRBD1. The CDR3 extends over 15 amino acids. V shed 4 bases, J shed 5 bases, and the junction held 9 bases outside the gene matches. Germline lookup yields CDR1 SGHKS and CDR2 YYEKEE (reference sequence). The CDR3 DNA follows: TGTGCCAGCAGCATTGGACAGGGGAGTTGGTATGGCTACACCTTC. It translates to CASSIGQGSWYGYTF.

The genes are TRBV19 and TRBJ2-1, with D tentatively TRBD2 (5 bases). Germline V gene lookup returns CDR1 LNHDA and CDR2 SQIVND (reference sequence). The CDR3 loop spans 15 amino acids. V was shortened by 3 bases and J by 0 bases, with 9 bases between the two germline ends. The CDR3 sequence: CASSIAAGSYNEQFF. The CDR3 DNA reads as TGTGCCAGTAGTATCGCGGCGGGCTCCTACAATGAGCAGTTCTTC.

The chain carries TRBV6-5 and TRBJ1-3; no clear D. Germline loops: CDR1 MNHEY, CDR2 SVGAGI. V shed 6 bases and J shed 1 base, with 13 bases lying between them. The CDR3 loop spans 15 amino acids. Here the CDR3 reads CASSRIRGSGNTIYF. CDR3 DNA: TGTGCCAGCAGCCGAATCCGGGGATCTGGAAACACCATATATTTT.

The rearrangement joins TRBV29-1 to TRBJ2-7, with 13 bases identical to TRBD2. This CDR3 contains 13 residues. Germline V lookup: CDR1 SQVTM, CDR2 ANQGSEA. Losses at the gene ends were 4 bases for V and 6 bases for J; bases not matched to a gene: 3. Here the CDR3 reads CSVGTSGSREQYF. CDR3 DNA: TGCAGCGTTGGGACTAGCGGGAGCCGCGAGCAGTACTTC.

The J gene is TRBJ1-5, the V gene TRBV5-1; D is possibly TRBD1 (6 bases). From germline, CDR1 is SGHRS and CDR2 YFSETQ. V was pared by 5 bases and J by 4 bases, with 16 bases between. The CDR3 length is 15 residues. CDR3 bases: TGCGCCAGCAGTCTGCAGGGGCCTTGGAATCAGCCCCAGCATTTT. Its translation: CASSLQGPWNQPQHF.

The chain has TRBV18 and TRBJ1-1; 7 bases are a match to TRBD1. CDR1 is KGHSH, CDR2 LQKENI, per germline. V shed 2 bases and J 4 bases; nucleotides not matched to a gene: 7. The CDR3 totals 15 residues. As DNA, the CDR3 is TGTGCCAGCTCACCAGGGTCAGGGGGGCCCACTGAAGCTTTCTTT. It encodes CASSPGSGGPTEAFF.

With respect to this clone: The sample contains more than one DNA sequence encoding this CDR3. This sequence joins TRBV6-5 and TRBJ1-1; D gene unclear. Germline values: CDR1 MNHEY, CDR2 SVGAGI. The CDR3 totals 14 residues. V lost 0 bases to trimming and J lost 2 bases, with 7 bases between them. The chain's CDR3 is CASSYSGRNTEAFF. DNA of the CDR3: TGTGCCAGCAGTTACTCGGGCCGAAACACTGAAGCTTTCTTT.

This chain uses TRBV29-1 with TRBJ2-3, with D possibly matching TRBD2 (8 bases). V lost 3 bases to trimming and J lost 4 bases, with 11 bases between them. The CDR3 runs 13 residues. Per the germline V gene, CDR1 is SQVTM and CDR2 is ANQGSEA. CDR3 protein: CSVDGRGPDTQYF. Here the CDR3 DNA reads TGCAGCGTTGACGGGAGGGGGCCAGATACGCAGTATTTT.

The CDR3 sequence is CASSVGPGGYYNEQFF. CDR3 in DNA: TGTGCCAGCAGCGTAGGGCCTGGGGGCTACTACAATGAGCAGTTCTTC. V is TRBV9 and J is TRBJ2-1, with D possibly matching TRBD1 (6 bases). This CDR3 has 16 amino acids. V lost 0 bases and J lost 3, with 13 bases in between. Per the germline V gene, CDR1 is SGDLS and CDR2 is YYNGEE.

The chain couples TRBV5-1 to TRBJ1-1; no firm D call. Trimming shortened V by 1 base and J by 3 bases, and 10 bases separated the two germline ends. Germline CDR1 SGHRS, CDR2 YFSETQ. CDR3 length: 14 amino acids. The CDR3 reads CASSLLGADTEAFF. In DNA form, the CDR3 reads TGCGCCAGCAGCTTGTTAGGAGCCGACACTGAAGCTTTCTTT.

The chain is built from TRBV24-1 and TRBJ1-2; D remains unclear. The length of the CDR3 is 15 residues. V was shortened by 3 bases and J by 0 bases, with 10 bases between the two germline ends. CDR1 is KGHDR, CDR2 SFDVKD, per germline. The CDR3 is CATSDPSTPNYGYTF. In DNA, the CDR3 is TGTGCCACCAGTGATCCCTCGACACCTAACTATGGCTACACCTTC.

V gene TRBV19 combines with J gene TRBJ1-3, with D unclear. The CDR3 contains 16 residues. Germline V gene sequence: CDR1 LNHDA, CDR2 SQIVND (reference sequence). V dropped 2 bases and J dropped 4 bases, with 15 bases sitting between them. CDR3 residues: CASSISREIPGNTIYF. CDR3 nucleotides: TGTGCCAGTAGTATATCGAGGGAAATTCCCGGAAACACCATATATTTT.

The V gene is TRBV18, the J gene TRBJ2-2; 10 positions agree with TRBD1. Germline V gene lookup returns CDR1 KGHSH and CDR2 LQKENI. The CDR3 is 17 amino acids. V trimming: 0 bases; J trimming: 4 bases; junction bases outside the gene matches: 5. The CDR3 DNA reads as TGTGCCAGCTCACCACCGAGACAGGGGGCCGGCACCGGGGAGCTGTTTTTT. It is translated as CASSPPRQGAGTGELFF.

The rearrangement uses TRBV2 and TRBJ2-6; D may be TRBD2 (6 bases). Trimming took off 8 bases at V and 1 base at J, with 15 bases between the two ends. There are 16 residues in the CDR3. Germline CDR1 reads SNHLY; CDR2 reads FYNNEI. CDR3 nucleotides: TGTGCCAGCGGCCGGGACTTATCGTCTGGGGCCAACGTCCTGACTTTC. Its translation: CASGRDLSSGANVLTF. Together with reference TRBV2 and TRBJ2-6, the CDR3 gives the full variable domain: EPEVTQTPSHQVTQMGQEVILRCVPISNHLYFYWYRQILGQKVEFLVSFYNNEISEKSEIFDDQFSVERPDGSNFTLKIRSTKLEDSAMYFCASGRDLSSGANVLTFGAGSRLTVL.

V gene TRBV5-5 combines with J gene TRBJ2-5; D ambiguous. Germline CDR1 SGHKS, CDR2 YYEKEE (reference sequence). The CDR3 totals 15 residues. Trimming cost V 2 bases and J 0 bases, with 11 bases left between them. Written as DNA, the CDR3 is TGTGCCAGCAGCTTTCGCAACCAGTACCAAGAGACCCAGTACTTC. This translates into CASSFRNQYQETQYF.